Presented here are 21 T cell receptor beta chains from one specimen sequenced in a study of regulatory T cells in long-lasting Graves disease. Specified time point: newly diagnosed GD, antithyroid drugs for less than 3 months. Researchers made the TCR library from RNA that was extracted from PBMCs. Sequencing libraries for TCR beta were prepared with iRepertoire HTBI primers and Arm-PCR of CDR3 regions. TCRdb reprocessed the multiplex PCR reads via MiXCR and lists one record per CDR3 protein. The top ten clones hold approximately 12% of a sample with 560,000 or so distinct CDR3 sequences, more than 15% of them seen once. These data were also filed under a second study, of T cells in Graves' hyperthyroidism and ophthalmopathy.

This specimen was peripheral blood mononuclear cells (PBMCs), taken at new diagnosis, from a patient treated with antithyroid drugs. These receptors all come from a man aged 18 to 29 with Graves disease.

This clonotype was seen only once. This sequence may be a read error, since a much larger clone differs from it by one base. The chain has TRBV27 and TRBJ1-1; no clear D gene. Germline V gene data show CDR1 as MNHEY and CDR2 as SMNVEV (reference sequence). V shed 4 bases and J shed 9 bases, with 15 bases lying between them. This CDR3 is built from 13 residues. CDR3 loop: CASSSLWGWQAFF. The CDR3 DNA follows: TGTGCCAGCAGTTCATTATGGGGATGGCAAGCTTTCTTT.

The sample holds many counts of this clonotype. The V call is TRBV7-2, the J call TRBJ1-1, with TRBD1 matching 9 bases. The V and J ends lost 5 bases and 4 bases, in that order; junction bases with no gene match: 8. This CDR3 has 15 residues. Germline V gives CDR1 SGHTA, CDR2 FQGNSA. In DNA form, the CDR3 reads TGTGCCAGCAGCCCCGCGACAGGGGGTGGCACTGAAGCTTTCTTT. Its translation: CASSPATGGGTEAFF.

The chain is built from TRBV15 and TRBJ2-1; tentatively, D is TRBD1 (6 bases). This CDR3 region has 14 residues. Trimming cost V 5 bases and J 5 bases, with 13 bases left between them. Germline V gene lookup returns CDR1 LNHNV and CDR2 YYDKDF (reference sequence). CDR3 loop: CATSAGTPNNEQFF. The CDR3 DNA reads TGTGCCACCAGCGCCGGGACACCTAACAATGAGCAGTTCTTC.

This clonotype came up many times. The chain links TRBV6-2 or TRBV6-3 to TRBJ2-3, with D tentatively TRBD2 (5 bases). Germline CDR1 is MNHEY and CDR2 is SVGEGT. The CDR3 covers 16 residues. V lost 4 bases to trimming and J lost 0 bases, with 14 bases between them. CDR3 nucleotide sequence: TGTGCCAGCAGTTTCTCGAGAGCGGCTAGCACAGATACGCAGTATTTT. Translation: CASSFSRAASTDTQYF.

This clonotype showed up just a few times. The genes are TRBV30 and TRBJ1-4, with D unresolved. Germline-derived CDR1 and CDR2 are GTSNPN and SVGIG (reference sequence). Trimming stripped 5 bases from V and 0 bases from J, with 10 bases between. The CDR3 totals 14 residues. This CDR3 reads CAWQTGATNEKLFF. CDR3 bases: TGTGCCTGGCAGACCGGAGCAACTAATGAAAAACTGTTTTTT. The whole variable domain, remainder taken from reference TRBV30 and TRBJ1-4, is SQTIHQWPATLVQPVGSPLSLECTVEGTSNPNLYWYRQAAGRGLQLLFYSVGIGQISSEVPQNLSASRPQDRQFILSSKKLLLSDSGFYLCAWQTGATNEKLFFGSGTQLSVL.

Concerning this clonotype itself: A much larger clone differs from this one at a single base, so this may be a read error. It is unclear where the CDR3 begins or ends on the DNA, so no DNA is shown, and the CDR3 is as TCRdb lists it. The V call is TRBV11-3, the J call TRBJ1-2. Germline CDR1 and CDR2: SGHNT and YENEEA. With termini counted, the CDR3 has 13 amino acids. CDR3 in amino acids: CASSLGVGYGNTF.

The V and J genes are TRBV4-1 and TRBJ2-2; TRBD2 matches 8 bases. V shed 6 bases, J shed 3 bases, and the junction held 15 bases outside the gene matches. Per the germline V gene, CDR1 is MGHRA and CDR2 is YSYEKL. This CDR3 has 18 amino acids. The CDR3 DNA reads TGCGCCAGCAGTCCAACACTAGGTAGACTAGCGTACACCGGGGAGCTGTTTTTT. The encoded protein is CASSPTLGRLAYTGELFF.

This clonotype was counted at least ten times. The gene calls are TRBV11-2 and TRBJ2-7; TRBD1 aligns across 12 bases. The CDR3 totals 15 residues. Looked up from germline, CDR1 is SGHAT and CDR2 is FQNNGV. V gave up 5 bases and J gave up 5 bases; unmatched junction bases: 7. The CDR3: CASSTAGDRGHEQYF. The CDR3, as DNA: TGTGCCAGCAGCACGGCTGGGGACAGGGGGCACGAGCAGTACTTC.

This clonotype occurred many times. The V call is TRBV11-2, the J call TRBJ2-5; tentatively, D is TRBD2 (5 bases). Trimming pared 1 base from V and 1 base from J, leaving 10 bases between. The CDR3 runs to 15 residues. The germline gives CDR1 SGHAT, CDR2 FQNNGV. CDR3 sequence: CASSLVRGFQETQYF. Here the CDR3 DNA reads TGTGCCAGCAGCTTAGTTCGGGGATTCCAAGAGACCCAGTACTTC. Looking up the rest from reference TRBV11-2 and TRBJ2-5 gives the full variable domain: EAGVAQSPRYKIIEKRQSVAFWCNPISGHATLYWYQQILGQGPKLLIQFQNNGVVDDSQLPKDRFSAERLKGVDSTLKIQPAKLEDSAVYLCASSLVRGFQETQYFGPGTRLLVL.

This clonotype showed up just a few times. The rearrangement links TRBV20-1 to TRBJ2-5, with 8 bases lining up with TRBD2. From germline, CDR1 is DFQATT and CDR2 SNEGSKA (reference sequence). The ends lost 0 bases at V and 2 bases at J; junction bases unmatched: 2. The CDR3 is 14 amino acids. In nucleotides, the CDR3 is TGCAGTGCTAGAGAGGGACTAGGACAAGAGACCCAGTACTTC. Amino acid sequence: CSAREGLGQETQYF.

There are a few counts of this clonotype. The chain couples TRBV27 to TRBJ2-7; D is possibly TRBD1 (5 bases). V lost 3 bases and J lost 6, with 9 bases in between. The CDR3 runs to 12 residues. Germline loops: CDR1 MNHEY, CDR2 SMNVEV (reference sequence). The CDR3 loop is CASSFSQGEQYF. CDR3 nucleotide sequence: TGTGCCAGCAGTTTTAGCCAGGGCGAGCAGTACTTC.

This clonotype was counted a few times. This chain joins TRBV27 and TRBJ2-1; no firm D call. The V end lost 8 bases, the J end lost 9 bases, and 8 bases lay between the germline ends. The CDR3 is made up of 10 amino acids. Germline lookup yields CDR1 MNHEY and CDR2 SMNVEV (reference sequence). The CDR3 reads CASGVSEQFF. DNA for the CDR3: TGTGCCAGCGGGGTCAGTGAGCAGTTCTTC.

This clonotype was counted many times. The genes are TRBV28 and TRBJ1-5, with a weak D call TRBD1 (5 bases). The CDR3 covers 16 residues. CDR1 and CDR2 (germline): MDHEN, SYDVKM. V was clipped by 6 bases and J by 2 bases, with 17 bases between them. This CDR3 reads CASRPGTTRGNQPQHF. The CDR3 DNA is TGTGCCAGCAGACCCGGGACCACTAGGGGCAATCAGCCCCAGCATTTT. Filled out from reference TRBV28 and TRBJ1-5, the complete variable domain reads DVKVTQSSRYLVKRTGEKVFLECVQDMDHENMFWYRQDPGLGLRLIYFSYDVKMKEKGDIPEGYSVSREKKERFSLILESASTNQTSMYLCASRPGTTRGNQPQHFGDGTRLSIL.

Ten or more counts support this clonotype. The chain combines TRBV20-1 with TRBJ2-3, with 9 bases fitting TRBD2. V lost 6 bases, J lost 4 bases, and 5 bases stayed unmatched. The CDR3 is 13 residues long. Germline CDR1 and CDR2: DFQATT and SNEGSKA (reference sequence). The chain's CDR3 is CSAVAGDSDTQYF. Here the CDR3 DNA reads TGCAGTGCCGTAGCGGGAGACTCAGATACGCAGTATTTT.

This clonotype appeared many times. The chain is built from TRBV20-1 and TRBJ1-2; the D gene is possibly TRBD1 (5 bases). The CDR3 is made up of 14 amino acids. V was pared by 0 bases and J by 4 bases, with 12 bases between. Looked up from germline, CDR1 is DFQATT and CDR2 is SNEGSKA (reference sequence). As DNA, the CDR3 is TGCAGTGCTAGAGATACCGACAGCTCCTATGGCTACACCTTC. Residues: CSARDTDSSYGYTF.

This clonotype has ten or more counts. The chain carries TRBV24-1 and TRBJ2-3; D is perhaps TRBD1 or TRBD2 (5 bases each). Between the trimmed V and J ends, which lost 4 bases and 0 bases, there was a span of 13 bases. CDR1 KGHDR and CDR2 SFDVKD come from the germline V gene. The CDR3 contains 16 residues. CDR3 region: CATSEAGTSSTDTQYF. The CDR3 bases are TGTGCCACCAGTGAAGCTGGGACCTCTAGCACAGATACGCAGTATTTT.

The chain links TRBV12-3 or TRBV12-4 to TRBJ2-2; D is uncertain. V was trimmed by 3 bases and J by 6 bases, leaving 8 bases between them. The CDR3 runs 13 residues. The chain's CDR3 is CASSFRSPGELFF. The CDR3 nucleotides read TGTGCCAGCAGTTTTAGGTCTCCCGGGGAGCTGTTTTTT.

This clonotype was seen repeatedly, ten times or more. The V and J genes are TRBV18 and TRBJ2-3; no clear D. V lost 2 bases and J lost 1, with 7 bases in between. The CDR3 totals 14 residues. CDR1 and CDR2 (germline): KGHSH, LQKENI. The CDR3 here is CASSPAQGTDTQYF. The DNA of the CDR3 is TGTGCCAGCTCACCAGCGCAGGGCACAGATACGCAGTATTTT.

This chain links TRBV6-1 with TRBJ2-2; TRBD1 might be the D (5 bases). The V gene lost 0 bases and the J gene lost 4 bases, with 6 bases spanning the gap. This CDR3 has 14 amino acids. Germline CDR1 reads MNHNS; CDR2 reads SASEGT. This CDR3 is CASSEATATGELFF. For the CDR3, the DNA is TGTGCCAGCAGTGAAGCGACAGCCACCGGGGAGCTGTTTTTT.

The chain combines TRBV7-2 with TRBJ2-2; TRBD1 is a possible D gene (7 bases). The CDR3 is 16 amino acids. The V and J ends lost 6 bases and 4 bases respectively, with 18 bases between them. CDR1 is SGHTA and CDR2 is FQGNSA in the germline V gene. The CDR3 region is CASSKPRDRVTGELFF. The CDR3 nucleotides read TGTGCCAGCAGTAAACCGCGGGACAGAGTCACCGGGGAGCTGTTTTTT.

The chain employs TRBV7-9 and TRBJ2-1; unclear D gene. Germline V gene sequence: CDR1 SEHNR, CDR2 FQNEAQ (reference sequence). This CDR3 is 14 amino acids long. Trimming removed 5 bases at V and 9 bases at J, with 17 bases between. Here the CDR3 reads CASSPVSRLGEQFF. In DNA form, the CDR3 reads TGTGCCAGCAGCCCCGTGTCGCGTCTTGGTGAGCAGTTCTTC.